One and the same sample provided the 22 T cell receptor beta chains below, sequenced in a study of beta chain features in type 1 diabetes. Whole-study findings and limits: Patients with Type 1 diabetes showed moderately but significantly shorter TCRB CDR3s in all four CD4+ subsets.

Reverse transcribing all isolated RNA meant expressed TCRB transcripts were sequenced. The repertoire was sequenced with immunoSEQ multiplex PCR; TCRdb's copy has only in-frame clones and lacks some. The sample consists of 300,000 to 350,000 clones, less than 15% of them appearing once. Their cognate antigens are unknown. The sample consisted of naive CD4+ T cells from blood. The receptors were sampled from a woman younger than 35 with type 1 diabetes.

This clone has a handful of counts. This sequence joins TRBV6-5 and TRBJ1-5, with D unresolved. CDR3 length equals 15 residues. Germline V gene sequence: CDR1 MNHEY, CDR2 SVGAGI. The V end lost 0 bases, the J end lost 2 bases, and 8 bases lay between the germline ends. CDR3 in DNA: TGTGCCAGCAGTTACTCCCGCCGGGGCAATCAGCCCCAGCATTTT. Protein product: CASSYSRRGNQPQHF.

This chain uses TRBV5-1 with TRBJ2-7; 8 positions match TRBD2. The V segment lost 4 bases and the J segment 3 bases; nucleotides outside the gene matches: 9. CDR3 length equals 15 residues. The germline CDR1 and CDR2 sequences are SGHRS and YFSETQ. In nucleotides, the CDR3 is TGCGCCAGCAGCGGAGGGGGACTAGGGGGCTACGAGCAGTACTTC. This sequence encodes CASSGGGLGGYEQYF.

The chain employs TRBV6-1 and TRBJ1-5, with 10 bases lining up with TRBD1. This CDR3 has 16 residues. Germline CDR1 and CDR2: MNHNS and SASEGT. J was trimmed by 3 bases and V by 2 bases; bases with no gene match: 4. The CDR3 DNA follows: TGTGCCAGCAGTGAATGGACAGGGGGATTCAATCAGCCCCAGCATTTT. Its protein product is CASSEWTGGFNQPQHF.

The V call is TRBV30, the J call TRBJ2-3; 15 bases line up with TRBD2. V was pared by 4 bases and J by 6 bases, with 8 bases of the junction left unmatched. CDR1 and CDR2 from the germline V gene are GTSNPN and SVGIG (reference sequence). The CDR3 has 16 residues. CDR3 nucleotides: TGTGCCTGGAACCAACCGGGGACTAGCGGGAGGGATACGCAGTATTTT. Translation gives CAWNQPGTSGRDTQYF.

The chain employs TRBV27 and TRBJ1-1; 9 bases are shared with TRBD1. J lost 5 bases, V lost 8 bases, and 9 bases had no gene match. Germline values: CDR1 MNHEY, CDR2 SMNVEV (reference sequence). The CDR3 is 14 amino acids. The CDR3 region has the DNA TGTGCCAGCCGGCGGGACAGGGAAGGAACTGAAGCTTTCTTT. It translates to CASRRDREGTEAFF.

The V call is TRBV7-2, the J call TRBJ1-1; D perhaps matches TRBD1 (6 bases). The ends were cut back, 1 base at V and 7 bases at J, with 16 bases in the middle. CDR1 and CDR2 (germline): SGHTA, FQGNSA. This CDR3 has 15 residues. The CDR3 region has the DNA TGTGCCAGCAGCTTAGGACAGGTCGGGGTCGGTGAAGCTTTCTTT. Its protein product is CASSLGQVGVGEAFF.

This clone was seen a handful of times. For the CDR3, the DNA is TGTGCCAGCAGATCTAACAGGGGTGGATCGCTAGCCAAAAACATTCAGTACTTC. Translated, it gives CASRSNRGGSLAKNIQYF. The chain couples TRBV11-2 to TRBJ2-4; 7 bases fit TRBD1. Germline CDR1 reads SGHAT; CDR2 reads FQNNGV. CDR3 length equals 18 residues. V dropped 6 bases and J dropped 0; count of bases not matched to a gene: 14.

The rearrangement uses TRBV14 and TRBJ1-2; D remains unclear. Trimming left V 0 bases short and J 3 bases short, with 5 bases between. The CDR3 is made up of 13 amino acids. Germline assignment: CDR1 SGHDN and CDR2 FVKESK. CDR3 coding DNA: TGTGCCAGCAGCCAAGACACATACTATGGCTACACCTTC. Amino acids: CASSQDTYYGYTF.

In its sample, this clone was seen a few times. This sequence joins TRBV5-1 and TRBJ2-2; 11 nucleotides agree with TRBD2. The CDR3 runs to 16 residues. From germline, CDR1 is SGHRS and CDR2 YFSETQ. The J segment lost 4 bases and the V segment lost 4 bases, leaving 6 bases of the junction unmatched. In DNA form, the CDR3 reads TGCGCCAGCAGCCAAAAGACTAGCGGGATCACCGGGGAGCTGTTTTTT. Amino acids: CASSQKTSGITGELFF.

The CDR3 reads CAISGGQNEQYF. DNA of the CDR3: TGTGCCATCAGTGGCGGTCAAAACGAGCAGTACTTC. V is TRBV10-3 and J is TRBJ2-7, with D hard to call. CDR1 and CDR2 from the germline V gene are ENHRY and SYGVKD. This CDR3 contains 12 residues. Trimming took off 4 bases at V and 5 bases at J, with 9 bases between the two ends.

This clone was seen a handful of times. The V and J genes are TRBV15 and TRBJ1-4; tentative D call: TRBD1 (5 bases). Trimming took 2 bases from V and 7 from J, leaving 8 bases between them. The CDR3 runs 13 residues. Germline CDR1 LNHNV, CDR2 YYDKDF (reference sequence). CDR3 amino acids: CATSRQGGEKLFF. The CDR3 DNA is TGTGCCACCAGCAGACAGGGTGGTGAAAAACTGTTTTTT.

This clone was counted a few times. J is TRBJ1-4 and V is TRBV5-1, with D possibly being TRBD1 (5 bases). The CDR3 totals 13 residues. CDR1 and CDR2 (germline): SGHRS, YFSETQ. The V and J ends lost 4 bases and 4 bases respectively, with 8 bases between them. Here the CDR3 DNA reads TGCGCCAGCAGCGAGGACAATAATGAAAAACTGTTTTTT. Its translation is CASSEDNNEKLFF.

The chain links TRBV5-1 to TRBJ1-2; D is perhaps TRBD1 (5 bases). Germline V gene lookup returns CDR1 SGHRS and CDR2 YFSETQ. This CDR3 is 14 amino acids long. Trimming took 0 bases from V and 8 from J, leaving 14 bases between them. CDR3 DNA: TGCGCCAGCAGCTTGGTCGACAGTGTCCAGGGCTACACCTTC. This encodes CASSLVDSVQGYTF.

This clone was counted only a few times. The J gene is TRBJ2-6, the V gene TRBV2; 8 bases are shared with TRBD1. Germline CDR1 is SNHLY and CDR2 is FYNNEI. The junction had 6 bases not matched to a gene; V was cut back by 10 bases and J by 1 base. The length of the CDR3 is 15 residues. CDR3: CAKGQGASGANVLTF. CDR3 DNA sequence: TGTGCCAAAGGCCAGGGGGCGTCTGGGGCCAACGTCCTGACTTTC.

The chain is built from TRBV14 and TRBJ2-5, with TRBD1 matching over 11 bases. Trimming removed 6 bases from V and 4 bases from J; junction bases left unmatched: 7. Germline lookup yields CDR1 SGHDN and CDR2 FVKESK. The length of the CDR3 is 15 residues. In DNA form, the CDR3 reads TGTGCCAGCAGTCCGGACAGGGGGCGGATAGAGACCCAGTACTTC. Translation gives CASSPDRGRIETQYF. The whole variable domain, filled in from reference TRBV14 and TRBJ2-5, reads EAGVTQFPSHSVIEKGQTVTLRCDPISGHDNLYWYRRVMGKEIKFLLHFVKESKQDESGMPNNRFLAERTGGTYSTLKVQPAELEDSGVYFCASSPDRGRIETQYFGPGTRLLVL.

The table lists this clone with a few counts. This chain links TRBV29-1 with TRBJ2-2; maybe TRBD2 (5 bases). CDR1 is SQVTM, CDR2 ANQGSEA, per germline. The CDR3 runs 14 residues. Trimming removed 5 bases from V and 5 bases from J, with 15 bases in between. Here the CDR3 DNA reads TGCAGCGTTCGTCCCCGGCCGGGGACCGGGGAGCTGTTTTTT. Its translation is CSVRPRPGTGELFF.

This clone was found a few times. The chain joins TRBV6-5 to TRBJ2-3, with D possibly TRBD2 on 5 matching bases. Trimming pared 8 bases from V and 4 bases from J, leaving 13 bases between. The germline gives CDR1 MNHEY, CDR2 SVGAGI. This CDR3 has 13 amino acids. Here the CDR3 DNA reads TGTGCCAGCCATAAGAGCGGCGCAGATACGCAGTATTTT. Its protein product is CASHKSGADTQYF.

Only a few counts were recorded for this clone. The rearrangement joins TRBV29-1 to TRBJ2-1, with 9 bases that match TRBD2. This CDR3 is 14 amino acids long. Germline V gene data show CDR1 as SQVTM and CDR2 as ANQGSEA. With 4 bases clipped from V and 10 bases from J, the junction kept 11 bases outside the gene matches. CDR3 loop: CSVGRRLAGPEQFF. The CDR3 coding sequence is TGCAGCGTTGGCCGGCGTCTAGCGGGACCAGAGCAGTTCTTC.

This chain uses TRBV15 with TRBJ1-1, with D tentatively TRBD1 (6 bases). This CDR3 spans 15 amino acids. Germline lookup yields CDR1 LNHNV and CDR2 YYDKDF (reference sequence). Trimming removed 5 bases at V and 1 base at J, with 14 bases between. The CDR3, as DNA: TGTGCCACCAGCTCGAGAATACAGGGGAACACTGAAGCTTTCTTT. Protein: CATSSRIQGNTEAFF.

A few counts support this clone. The V call is TRBV14, the J call TRBJ2-3, with no clear D. The CDR3 runs to 14 residues. Germline CDR1 and CDR2: SGHDN and FVKESK. Trimming took off 1 base at V and 6 bases at J, with 11 bases between the two ends. CDR3 sequence: CASSQGRPQDTQYF. CDR3 nucleotides: TGTGCCAGCAGCCAAGGCAGGCCTCAGGATACGCAGTATTTT.

The V gene is TRBV5-4, the J gene TRBJ2-7; 13 bases line up with TRBD2. V shed 0 bases and J 6 bases; nucleotides not matched to a gene: 3. There are 15 residues in the CDR3. Germline values: CDR1 SGHNT, CDR2 YYREEE (reference sequence). The CDR3 bases are TGTGCCAGCAGCTTGGGGGGACTAGCGGGAATCGAGCAGTACTTC. Protein sequence: CASSLGGLAGIEQYF.

This clone was seen only a few times. This rearrangement joins TRBV27 to TRBJ2-7; D remains ambiguous. Germline CDR1 is MNHEY and CDR2 is SMNVEV (reference sequence). Trimming took off 6 bases at V and 4 bases at J, with 16 bases between the two ends. The CDR3 runs 14 residues. The CDR3 nucleotides are TGTGCCAGCAGCCCCACCGAGAGCAGGTACGAGCAGTACTTC. It is translated as CASSPTESRYEQYF.